These T cell receptor beta chains were read from a single sample in a study of lymphopenia after photon versus proton radiotherapy. Assay: immunoSEQ multiplex PCR; the TCRdb copy retains only in-frame clones and omits some. The sample shows over 20,000 clones, around 89% of them seen only once. Sample: peripheral blood, taken from a patient treated with proton-based radiotherapy. The receptor source for this set is a man older than 75 with esophageal cancer. CDR3s include the opening cysteine and the closing phenylalanine or tryptophan. Each record gives: clone size, J gene, V gene, D gene, CDR3 protein, CDR3 DNA. The D gene is left open where the match is weak. Size is omitted from some rows. Given values are once, few, many or a class for expanded clones.

>-|TRBJ2-2|TRBV7-2|-
CASSLESGNTGELFF
TGTGCCAGCAGCTTAGAATCGGGGAACACCGGGGAGCTGTTTTTT
>-|TRBJ1-2|TRBV10-1|-
CASREQGGEGYTF
TGCGCCAGCAGAGAACAGGGCGGCGAGGGCTACACCTTC
>-|TRBJ1-2|TRBV2|-
CASSPDGNYGYTF
TGTGCCAGCAGTCCCGACGGTAACTATGGCTACACCTTC
>-|TRBJ1-1|TRBV19|TRBD1
CASYHGGQGDTEAFF
TGTGCCAGTTACCATGGGGGACAGGGCGACACTGAAGCTTTCTTT
>-|TRBJ1-6|TRBV2|-
CASRQGPSPNSPLHF
TGTGCCAGCAGACAGGGCCCCTCTCCTAATTCACCCCTCCACTTT
>once|TRBJ2-1|TRBV30|-
CASRSYNEQFF
TGTGCCTCTAGGTCGTACAATGAGCAGTTCTTC
>-|TRBJ2-5|TRBV11-2|-
CASSLGGRGETQYF
TGTGCCAGCAGCTTAGGCGGGCGCGGAGAGACCCAGTACTTC
>-|TRBJ1-2|TRBV7-2|-
CASSLDRVVYGYTF
TGTGCCAGCAGCTTAGACAGGGTTGTCTATGGCTACACCTTC
>-|TRBJ2-3|TRBV27|TRBD2
CASSRRMTSGGSTDTQYF
TGTGCCAGCAGTCGCAGGATGACTAGCGGAGGGAGCACAGATACGCAGTATTTT
>-|TRBJ2-3|TRBV7-3|-
CASSISGLGDTQYF
TGTGCCAGCAGCATTAGTGGTCTGGGGGATACGCAGTATTTT
>-|TRBJ2-1|TRBV10-3|-
CAISESDSYNEQFF
TGTGCCATCAGTGAGTCTGACAGTTACAATGAGCAGTTCTTC
>once|TRBJ1-3|TRBV9|-
CASSVDQGNTIYF
TGTGCCAGCAGCGTAGATCAGGGAAACACCATATATTTT
>-|TRBJ2-5|TRBV7-9|TRBD2
CASSPRTSGSKTQYF
TGTGCCAGCAGCCCAAGGACTAGCGGGAGTAAGACCCAGTACTTC
>-|TRBJ2-1|TRBV6-1|TRBD2
CASSEGLAPSTYNEQFF
TGTGCCAGCAGTGAAGGACTAGCCCCTTCCACCTACAATGAGCAGTTCTTC
>once|TRBJ1-5|TRBV28|-
CASSTSRNRAFNQPQHF
TGTGCCAGCAGCACTTCCAGGAACAGGGCCTTTAATCAGCCCCAGCATTTT
>-|TRBJ2-3|TRBV7-9|-
CASSPPGISTDTQYF
TGTGCCAGCAGCCCCCCGGGCATAAGCACAGATACGCAGTATTTT
>-|TRBJ1-5|TRBV6-5|-
CASSYSPLSNQPQHF
TGTGCCAGCAGTTACTCCCCCCTTAGCAATCAGCCCCAGCATTTT
>once|TRBJ1-6|TRBV30|-
CAWSVRYNSPLHF
TGTGCCTGGAGTGTGAGGTATAATTCACCCCTCCACTTT
>-|TRBJ1-1|TRBV4-1|-
CASSPFLRNTEAFF
TGCGCCAGCAGCCCCTTTTTAAGGAACACTGAAGCTTTCTTT
>-|TRBJ2-7|TRBV5-4|-
CASSLSNRGMREQYF
TGTGCCAGCAGCTTGTCGAATAGGGGGATGAGAGAGCAGTACTTC
>-|TRBJ2-2|TRBV4-3|-
CASSQRSLNTGELFF
TGCGCCAGCAGCCAAAGGTCCCTAAACACCGGGGAGCTGTTTTTT
>-|TRBJ1-1|TRBV19|TRBD1
CASSTTGSTEAFF
TGTGCCAGTAGCACGACAGGGAGCACTGAAGCTTTCTTT
>once|TRBJ1-3|TRBV9|-
CASSPPGVHSGNTIYF
TGTGCCAGCAGCCCCCCGGGGGTTCACTCTGGAAACACCATATATTTT
>-|TRBJ1-2|TRBV2|-
CASSEALLRGLGYTF
TGTGCCAGCAGTGAAGCGCTCCTACGAGGACTAGGCTACACCTTC
>once|TRBJ2-3|TRBV7-7|-
CASSLAATGDTDTQYF
TGTGCTAGCAGCTTAGCGGCTACGGGAGACACAGATACGCAGTATTTT